This T cell receptor (beta chain) was recovered during a study of blood T cells in healthy people across ages. CDR1 is SGHTA, CDR2 FQGNSA, per germline. The CDR3 spans 13 residues. The V and J ends lost 6 bases and 6 bases respectively, with 12 bases between them. It was with a sample-barcoded 5' primer and a J-beta primer mix that a second PCR of roughly 7 to 11 cycles was run. TCRdb itself ran the 5' RACE reads through MiXCR, one entry per CDR3 protein. This repertoire shows more than 650,000 distinct CDR3 sequences, roughly 20% found once; its top ten account for 20% to 25%. This clonotype was recorded at least ten times.

Sequenced material: blood. The sequence derives from a man aged 65 to 79 in good health. The V and J genes are TRBV7-2 and TRBJ2-1; D is undetermined. The DNA for the CDR3 is TGTGCCAGCAGACAACCGCCGGGCAATGAGCAGTTCTTC. The encoded protein is CASRQPPGNEQFF.